This entry lists 12 T cell receptor beta chains sequenced from one sample in a study of T cell repertoires in cytomegalovirus infection. Using its own MiXCR run on the reads, TCRdb lists one record per CDR3 protein. The sample shows 300,000 to 400,000 distinct CDR3 sequences, approximately 18% of them seen only once. The sequenced material came from PBMCs. The receptor source for this set is a human donor in good health (CMV status not recorded). Some clones in this sample may be carry-over from other donors' samples.

This chain connects TRBV28 to TRBJ2-4; no firm D call. The CDR3 has 13 residues. CDR1 and CDR2 from the germline V gene are MDHEN and SYDVKM. V lost 10 bases and J lost 7, with 17 bases in between. The CDR3 loop is CATRRGSENIQYF. CDR3 sequence (DNA): TGTGCCACCCGTCGCGGCAGTGAGAACATTCAGTACTTC.

This chain uses TRBV4-2 with TRBJ2-7; D gene ambiguous. Germline V lookup: CDR1 LGHNA, CDR2 YNFKEQ. The CDR3 length is 16 residues. The V end was cut by 1 base, the J end by 1 base, with 14 bases between. The chain's CDR3 is CASSQARAQSSYEQYF. CDR3 in DNA: TGTGCCAGCAGCCAAGCCCGGGCCCAGAGTTCCTACGAGCAGTACTTC.

This clonotype was seen repeatedly, ten times or more. The chain is built from TRBV7-2 and TRBJ2-1, with D unclear. Germline CDR1 reads SGHTA; CDR2 reads FQGNSA. This CDR3 contains 16 residues. Trimming took 1 base from V and 0 from J, leaving 10 bases between them. Here the CDR3 reads CASSLGLFYSYNEQFF. DNA of the CDR3: TGTGCCAGCAGCTTAGGTCTATTCTACTCCTACAATGAGCAGTTCTTC.

The genes are TRBV19 and TRBJ1-2; the D gene is possibly TRBD1 (6 bases). The germline CDR1 and CDR2 sequences are LNHDA and SQIVND (reference sequence). The germline V and J ends were trimmed by 3 bases and 3 bases, with 17 bases remaining between them. The CDR3 length is 16 residues. As DNA, the CDR3 is TGTGCCAGTAGTATTGGGGCCGGGCAGGGGTACTATGGCTACACCTTC. Translation gives CASSIGAGQGYYGYTF.

Ten or more counts support this clonotype. The genes are TRBV12-3 or TRBV12-4 and TRBJ1-6, with TRBD1 matching 8 bases. Germline trimming cut 4 bases from V and 7 bases from J; bases unmatched to any gene: 3. The CDR3 has 14 amino acids. Here the CDR3 DNA reads TGTGCCAGCAGTTCGACAGGGGTAAATTCACCCCTCCACTTT. This codes for CASSSTGVNSPLHF.

This clonotype was detected many times. This chain connects TRBV7-2 to TRBJ2-1; 9 bases agree with TRBD1. The CDR3 runs to 15 residues. Germline-derived CDR1 and CDR2 are SGHTA and FQGNSA. Trimming removed 5 bases from V and 4 bases from J; junction bases left unmatched: 6. CDR3 protein: CASSAGQGAYNEQFF. Here the CDR3 DNA reads TGTGCCAGCAGCGCGGGACAGGGAGCGTACAATGAGCAGTTCTTC.

There are many counts of this clonotype. The chain has TRBV12-3 or TRBV12-4 and TRBJ1-3; possible D gene TRBD1, 5 bases. V was cut by 7 bases and J by 7 bases, with 17 bases left in between. The CDR3 runs to 14 residues. This CDR3 reads CASTPEGVWNTIYF. CDR3 nucleotide sequence: TGTGCCAGCACCCCGGAAGGGGTCTGGAACACCATATATTTT.

This clonotype has a handful of counts. V is TRBV7-9 and J is TRBJ1-2, with 11 bases that match TRBD1. The V segment lost 5 bases and the J segment 3 bases; nucleotides outside the gene matches: 5. The CDR3 has 15 amino acids. The germline V gene has CDR1 SEHNR and CDR2 FQNEAQ (reference sequence). The CDR3 nucleotides are TGTGCCAGCAGCCAACCGGGACAGGGGGACTATGGCTACACCTTC. This sequence encodes CASSQPGQGDYGYTF.

V gene TRBV5-1 combines with J gene TRBJ2-7, with 7 bases fitting TRBD1. The CDR3 is 12 amino acids. Trimming at V came to 7 bases and at J to 6 bases, leaving 7 bases not matched to a gene. Germline loops: CDR1 SGHRS, CDR2 YFSETQ. The chain's CDR3 is CASATGSGEQYF. In nucleotides, the CDR3 is TGCGCCAGCGCGACAGGGTCGGGCGAGCAGTACTTC.

This clonotype has only a few counts. The chain recombines TRBV19 with TRBJ2-7, with 7 bases that match TRBD1. Trimming removed 4 bases from V and 3 bases from J; junction bases left unmatched: 6. Germline V gene lookup returns CDR1 LNHDA and CDR2 SQIVND (reference sequence). CDR3 length: 14 amino acids. The CDR3 DNA reads TGTGCCAGTAGTACCAGGGACAGCGGCTACGAGCAGTACTTC. Amino acids: CASSTRDSGYEQYF.

The chain links TRBV7-2 to TRBJ2-1; 12 positions match TRBD2. After removal of 6 bases from V and 8 bases from J, the junction contained 5 bases not matched to a gene. The CDR3 length is 14 residues. Germline-derived CDR1 and CDR2 are SGHTA and FQGNSA. This chain's CDR3 is CASSYRTSGDEQFF. As DNA, the CDR3 is TGTGCCAGCAGTTATAGGACTAGCGGGGATGAGCAGTTCTTC.

This clonotype was counted at least ten times. This chain joins TRBV7-8 and TRBJ1-6, with D maybe TRBD1 (5 bases). Germline loops: CDR1 SGHVS, CDR2 FQNEAQ. The CDR3 covers 14 residues. With 2 bases removed from V and 6 bases from J, the gap between germline ends came to 8 bases. The CDR3 region is CASSLRQFNSPLHF. The DNA for the CDR3 is TGTGCCAGCAGCTTAAGACAGTTTAATTCACCCCTCCACTTT.